These T cell receptor beta chains were read from a single sample in a study of OX40 agonist ivuxolimab in advanced cancers. Here immunoSEQ multiplex PCR was the method, and the copy in TCRdb shows in-frame clones only, minus some. The sample records around 12,000 clones, approximately 80% being singletons. The input for sequencing was CD4+ or CD8+ T cells sorted from blood, taken in a trial of the OX40 agonist ivuxolimab. The receptors shown here come from an adult with an advanced solid tumor such as melanoma, head and neck, liver or kidney cancer. CDR3s include the opening cysteine and the closing phenylalanine or tryptophan. Each record gives: clone size, D gene, CDR3 length, J gene, V gene, CDR3 protein, CDR3 DNA. D genes are given only for firm matches. A clone size is listed for some rows: how often the clone was seen (once, few, many), or a class if it is expanded.

size: NA; D: TRBD2; length: 17; J: TRBJ2-1; V: TRBV15; CDR3: CATSRVGLAGVGNEQFF; DNA: TGTGCCACCAGCAGAGTAGGACTAGCGGGAGTTGGGAATGAGCAGTTCTTC
size: few; D: TRBD2; length: 15; J: TRBJ2-1; V: TRBV30; CDR3: CAWKLGLAFHREQFF; DNA: TGTGCCTGGAAGTTAGGACTAGCCTTCCACAGGGAGCAGTTCTTC
size: NA; D: TRBD2; length: 16; J: TRBJ2-1; V: TRBV7-3; CDR3: CASSSQGTSGYNEQFF; DNA: TGTGCCAGCAGCTCCCAAGGGACTAGCGGCTACAATGAGCAGTTCTTC
size: NA; D: NA; length: 13; J: TRBJ2-5; V: TRBV28; CDR3: CASSFRAQIEQYF; DNA: TGTGCCAGCAGTTTCCGGGCCCAAATCGAACAGTACTTC
size: NA; D: NA; length: 14; J: TRBJ2-5; V: TRBV7-9; CDR3: CASSLATPRETQYF; DNA: TGTGCCAGCAGCTTAGCCACCCCCAGGGAGACCCAGTACTTC
size: NA; D: NA; length: 12; J: TRBJ2-1; V: TRBV29-1; CDR3: CSVEMWGNEQFF; DNA: TGCAGCGTTGAGATGTGGGGCAATGAGCAGTTCTTC
size: NA; D: TRBD1; length: 14; J: TRBJ2-7; V: TRBV4-1; CDR3: CASRVRTGDYEQYF; DNA: TGCGCCAGCAGAGTGAGGACAGGGGATTACGAGCAGTACTTC
size: NA; D: TRBD1; length: 14; J: TRBJ1-1; V: TRBV6-4; CDR3: CASSAGTGGTEAFF; DNA: TGTGCCAGCAGTGCCGGGACAGGGGGCACTGAAGCTTTCTTT
size: NA; D: TRBD1; length: 14; J: TRBJ1-2; V: TRBV4-3; CDR3: CASSPGTGDYGYTF; DNA: TGCGCCAGCAGCCCCGGGACAGGTGATTATGGCTACACCTTC
size: NA; D: TRBD2; length: 14; J: TRBJ2-1; V: TRBV28; CDR3: CASSRRTSGLEQFF; DNA: TGTGCCAGCAGCCGGAGGACTAGCGGGCTCGAGCAGTTCTTC
size: few; D: NA; length: 14; J: TRBJ2-2; V: TRBV6-4; CDR3: CASSAQGDTGELFF; DNA: TGTGCCAGCAGTGCGCAGGGTGACACCGGGGAGCTGTTTTTT
size: NA; D: TRBD1; length: 14; J: TRBJ2-7; V: TRBV7-9; CDR3: CASSSGQTPYEQYF; DNA: TGTGCCAGCAGCTCGGGACAGACACCCTACGAGCAGTACTTC
size: NA; D: TRBD1; length: 15; J: TRBJ1-1; V: TRBV6-5; CDR3: CASSYRQGEGTEAFF; DNA: TGTGCCAGCAGTTACCGCCAGGGGGAGGGCACTGAAGCTTTCTTT
size: few; D: NA; length: 14; J: TRBJ2-7; V: TRBV4-1; CDR3: CASSQDRGFVEQYF; DNA: TGCGCCAGCAGCCAAGATAGGGGGTTTGTTGAGCAGTACTTC
size: NA; D: TRBD1; length: 14; J: TRBJ1-2; V: TRBV6-1; CDR3: CASSEDRGGYGYTF; DNA: TGTGCCAGCAGTGAGGACAGGGGAGGCTATGGCTACACCTTC
size: NA; D: NA; length: 14; J: TRBJ2-2; V: TRBV15; CDR3: CATSSIQGAGELFF; DNA: TGTGCCACCAGCTCGATACAGGGTGCCGGGGAGCTGTTTTTT
size: NA; D: TRBD1; length: 17; J: TRBJ2-7; V: TRBV18; CDR3: CASSLPSGTGGPYEQYF; DNA: TGTGCCAGCTCACTCCCCTCCGGGACAGGGGGCCCCTACGAGCAGTACTTC
size: NA; D: NA; length: 13; J: TRBJ1-1; V: TRBV6-6; CDR3: CASSLGGNTEAFF; DNA: TGTGCCAGCAGCCTCGGGGGAAACACTGAAGCTTTCTTT
size: once; D: TRBD1; length: 13; J: TRBJ1-2; V: TRBV7-2; CDR3: CASSSGQNYGYTF; DNA: TGTGCCAGCAGCTCGGGACAGAACTATGGCTACACCTTC
size: NA; D: NA; length: 15; J: TRBJ2-1; V: TRBV6-1; CDR3: CATRGRPAGMNEQFF; DNA: TGTGCCACCAGGGGTCGACCGGCAGGGATGAATGAGCAGTTCTTC
size: few; D: NA; length: 15; J: TRBJ2-3; V: TRBV28; CDR3: CASSLESGGTDTQYF; DNA: TGTGCCAGCAGTTTGGAATCCGGGGGCACAGATACGCAGTATTTT
size: NA; D: NA; length: 13; J: TRBJ2-3; V: TRBV7-4; CDR3: CASSSQTVDTQYF; DNA: TGTGCCAGCAGCTCCCAAACGGTAGATACGCAGTATTTT
size: few; D: NA; length: 15; J: TRBJ1-5; V: TRBV13; CDR3: CASSFGGGAGQPQHF; DNA: TGTGCCAGCAGCTTCGGCGGGGGTGCGGGTCAGCCCCAGCATTTT
size: few; D: NA; length: 12; J: TRBJ1-1; V: TRBV5-6; CDR3: CASSLRGTEAFF; DNA: TGTGCCAGCAGCTTGCGGGGCACTGAAGCTTTCTTT
size: NA; D: NA; length: 13; J: TRBJ2-1; V: TRBV4-1; CDR3: CASSQGGRHEQFF; DNA: TGCGCCAGCAGCCAAGGGGGGAGGCATGAGCAGTTCTTC
size: NA; D: NA; length: 14; J: TRBJ2-6; V: TRBV7-9; CDR3: CASSLTVGANVLTF; DNA: TGTGCCAGCAGTCTGACAGTTGGGGCCAACGTCCTGACTTTC
size: NA; D: NA; length: 16; J: TRBJ2-3; V: TRBV7-9; CDR3: CASVVGTGVSTDTQYF; DNA: TGTGCCAGCGTTGTCGGGACGGGAGTAAGTACAGATACGCAGTATTTT
size: once; D: TRBD2; length: 15; J: TRBJ2-7; V: TRBV19; CDR3: CASSISTSGFYEQYF; DNA: TGTGCCAGTAGTATCTCGACTAGCGGGTTTTACGAGCAGTACTTC
size: once; D: NA; length: 14; J: TRBJ1-1; V: TRBV7-3; CDR3: CASSSSGGNTEAFF; DNA: TGTGCCAGCAGCTCGTCCGGGGGCAACACTGAAGCTTTCTTT
size: NA; D: NA; length: 18; J: TRBJ2-1; V: TRBV9; CDR3: CASSDRESGSYDYNEQFF; DNA: TGTGCCAGCAGCGACAGAGAAAGCGGGTCCTACGACTACAATGAGCAGTTCTTC
size: NA; D: NA; length: 16; J: TRBJ2-1; V: TRBV4-3; CDR3: CASSHTLGGTYNEQFF; DNA: TGCGCCAGCAGCCACACCCTCGGAGGAACCTACAATGAGCAGTTCTTC
size: NA; D: TRBD1; length: 15; J: TRBJ1-2; V: TRBV6-5; CDR3: CASSSSGQGDYGYTF; DNA: TGTGCCAGCAGCAGCTCTGGACAGGGGGACTATGGCTACACCTTC
size: once; D: TRBD2; length: 15; J: TRBJ2-1; V: TRBV9; CDR3: CASSAGGREGSEQFF; DNA: TGTGCCAGCAGCGCCGGGGGGCGGGAGGGGAGTGAGCAGTTCTTC
size: NA; D: TRBD1; length: 15; J: TRBJ1-2; V: TRBV9; CDR3: CASSYPGTENYGYTF; DNA: TGTGCCAGCAGCTACCCCGGGACAGAAAACTATGGCTACACCTTC
size: few; D: TRBD1; length: 15; J: TRBJ1-2; V: TRBV27; CDR3: CASSTIFGQDNGYTF; DNA: TGTGCCAGCAGTACCATCTTCGGACAGGATAATGGCTACACCTTC
size: NA; D: NA; length: 12; J: TRBJ2-7; V: TRBV9; CDR3: CASRSDGYEQYF; DNA: TGTGCCAGCAGATCGGACGGCTACGAGCAGTACTTC
size: NA; D: NA; length: 13; J: TRBJ1-1; V: TRBV29-1; CDR3: CSVEGGYYTEAFF; DNA: TGCAGCGTTGAGGGGGGATATTACACTGAAGCTTTCTTT
size: NA; D: NA; length: 12; J: TRBJ1-1; V: TRBV11-2; CDR3: CASSLDAGEAFF; DNA: TGTGCCAGCAGCTTAGATGCAGGTGAAGCTTTCTTT
size: medium-sized; D: NA; length: 13; J: TRBJ1-1; V: TRBV10-2; CDR3: CASSERENTEAFF; DNA: TGCGCCAGCAGTGAGAGAGAGAACACTGAAGCTTTCTTT
size: NA; D: TRBD1; length: 13; J: TRBJ1-2; V: TRBV7-6; CDR3: CASSLAGGNGYTF; DNA: TGTGCCAGCAGCTTAGCAGGGGGCAATGGCTACACCTTC
size: NA; D: NA; length: 15; J: TRBJ1-5; V: TRBV30; CDR3: CAWSALGTSNQPQHF; DNA: TGTGCCTGGAGTGCTCTCGGGACGAGCAATCAGCCCCAGCATTTT
size: NA; D: NA; length: 12; J: TRBJ1-2; V: TRBV6-1; CDR3: CASSDRGAGYTF; DNA: TGTGCCAGCAGTGACAGGGGCGCTGGCTACACCTTC
size: NA; D: TRBD2; length: 15; J: TRBJ2-7; V: TRBV28; CDR3: CASSLSPGGSYEQYF; DNA: TGTGCCAGCAGTTTATCCCCGGGGGGATCCTACGAGCAGTACTTC
size: NA; D: NA; length: 12; J: TRBJ2-5; V: TRBV11-2; CDR3: CASLGGQETQYF; DNA: TGTGCCAGCCTGGGGGGACAAGAGACCCAGTACTTC
size: NA; D: NA; length: 15; J: TRBJ2-1; V: TRBV7-9; CDR3: CASSLAVATYNEQFF; DNA: TGTGCCAGCAGCTTAGCCGTCGCCACTTACAATGAGCAGTTCTTC
size: NA; D: NA; length: 15; J: TRBJ1-1; V: TRBV6-1; CDR3: CASSVGSSSYTEAFF; DNA: TGTGCCAGCAGCGTTGGATCGTCGAGCTACACTGAAGCTTTCTTT
size: NA; D: TRBD1; length: 15; J: TRBJ2-1; V: TRBV11-1; CDR3: CASSSTGGVGNEQFF; DNA: TGTGCCAGCAGCAGTACAGGGGGAGTCGGCAATGAGCAGTTCTTC
size: NA; D: TRBD1; length: 15; J: TRBJ2-1; V: TRBV7-2; CDR3: CASSLNGQGVDEQFF; DNA: TGTGCCAGCAGCTTAAACGGACAGGGGGTCGATGAGCAGTTCTTC
size: NA; D: NA; length: 14; J: TRBJ1-1; V: TRBV19; CDR3: CASSIDLENTEAFF; DNA: TGTGCCAGTAGTATAGATCTCGAGAACACTGAAGCTTTCTTT
size: NA; D: NA; length: 15; J: TRBJ1-4; V: TRBV15; CDR3: CATSGEAFLGEKLFF; DNA: TGTGCCACCAGCGGAGAAGCCTTCCTGGGGGAAAAACTGTTTTTT
size: medium-sized; D: NA; length: 13; J: TRBJ1-5; V: TRBV30; CDR3: CAWSTAWNQPQHF; DNA: TGTGCCTGGAGTACTGCGTGGAATCAGCCCCAGCATTTT